Below, 27 T cell receptor beta chains from the same sample are listed, as sequenced in a study of blood T cell repertoires in COVID-19. Libraries were prepared by immunoSEQ multiplex PCR; TCRdb keeps only in-frame clonotypes and omits some of them. Counted here are 90,000 to 100,000 clones, roughly 89% occurring once; the ten biggest clones make up approximately 2%. Sequencing input: peripheral blood. The origin of the receptors is a man aged 65 to 79 with active or convalescent COVID-19.

This chain links TRBV5-1 with TRBJ1-6; 8 bases line up with TRBD1. The CDR3 consists of 15 residues. Germline lookup yields CDR1 SGHRS and CDR2 YFSETQ. Trimming took 1 base from V and 8 from J; bases not matched to a gene: 5. CDR3 sequence (DNA): TGCGCCAGCAGCTTGTCGGCAGGGGGCGATTCACCCCTCCACTTT. Its protein is CASSLSAGGDSPLHF.

The genes are TRBV21-1 and TRBJ2-7; the D call of TRBD1 is as the table states it, not checked on the DNA. TRBV21-1 is noted as a pseudogene. The CDR3 runs to 15 residues. CDR3 DNA sequence: TGTGCCAGCACCGAAAGAGACAGGGGGACCTACGAGCAGTACTTC. Translating gives CASTERDRGTYEQYF.

The rearrangement links TRBV4-2 to TRBJ1-4; D call uncertain. The V gene's germline CDR1 is LGHNA and CDR2 YNFKEQ. V was clipped by 0 bases and J by 5 bases, with 19 bases between them. The CDR3 contains 18 residues. The CDR3 coding sequence is TGTGCCAGCAGCCAAGATCTGATAGGAGGCAGGATGAATGAAAAACTGTTTTTT. Translated, it gives CASSQDLIGGRMNEKLFF.

The chain employs TRBV10-3 and TRBJ1-2, with D possibly TRBD1 on 5 matching bases. The germline V and J ends were trimmed by 4 bases and 6 bases, with 15 bases remaining between them. The germline V gene has CDR1 ENHRY and CDR2 SYGVKD. This CDR3 region has 14 residues. Here the CDR3 DNA reads TGTGCCATCAGTGCAATGGGGGGAGAGAATGGCTACACCTTC. Its protein is CAISAMGGENGYTF.

This clone was recorded once. The CDR3 here is CASSHLNTVEAFF. The CDR3 nucleotides read TGTGCCAGCAGCCATCTCAATACAGTTGAAGCTTTCTTT. The J gene is TRBJ1-1, the V gene TRBV3-1 (or the pseudogene TRBV3-2); D gene ambiguous. Trimming stripped 3 bases from V and 7 bases from J, with 12 bases between. Per the germline V gene, CDR1 is LGHDT and CDR2 is YNNKEL (reference sequence). The CDR3 length is 13 residues.

V gene TRBV5-4 combines with J gene TRBJ2-1; 11 positions agree with TRBD2. Germline V gene sequence: CDR1 SGHNT, CDR2 YYREEE (reference sequence). J gave up 7 bases and V 0 bases, and 3 bases lay outside the gene matches. CDR3 length: 15 amino acids. CDR3 region: CASSLGLAGGNEQFF. Here the CDR3 DNA reads TGTGCCAGCAGCTTGGGGCTAGCGGGGGGAAATGAGCAGTTCTTC.

This rearrangement joins TRBV2 to TRBJ1-1, with no clear D. Deletions cut 6 bases from V and 4 bases from J, with 12 bases between. CDR1 and CDR2 (germline): SNHLY, FYNNEI. The CDR3 covers 13 residues. The CDR3 sequence is CASRILPGTEAFF. The CDR3 coding sequence is TGTGCCAGCAGGATACTACCGGGCACTGAAGCTTTCTTT.

Comment on this clone: The same CDR3 also results from other DNA sequences found in this sample. The chain employs TRBV5-1 and TRBJ2-3, with a possible D match to TRBD1 (5 bases). The CDR3 covers 14 residues. Trimming took off 3 bases at V and 0 bases at J, with 8 bases between the two ends. The germline V gene has CDR1 SGHRS and CDR2 YFSETQ. CDR3 sequence reads: CASSSGQSTDTQYF. The CDR3 DNA follows: TGCGCCAGCAGCTCTGGACAAAGCACAGATACGCAGTATTTT.

This sequence joins TRBV9 and TRBJ2-3; 16 positions agree with TRBD2. Germline assignment: CDR1 SGDLS and CDR2 YYNGEE. The junction had 8 bases not matched to a gene; V was cut back by 4 bases and J by 3 bases. The CDR3 is 18 amino acids. CDR3 in DNA: TGTGCCAGCAGCACCGGGACTAGCGGGGGGGCCGGGACAGATACGCAGTATTTT. It codes for CASSTGTSGGAGTDTQYF.

This clone came up many times. The chain couples TRBV19 to TRBJ1-2; D unclear. The CDR3 totals 12 residues. Germline V gene sequence: CDR1 LNHDA, CDR2 SQIVND (reference sequence). The germline V and J ends were trimmed by 7 bases and 2 bases, with 8 bases remaining between them. The DNA for the CDR3 is TGTGCCAGTAAGTCGGGGAACTATGGCTACACCTTC. It translates to CASKSGNYGYTF.

The J gene is TRBJ1-2, the V gene TRBV27; 7 bases map to TRBD1. Looked up from germline, CDR1 is MNHEY and CDR2 is SMNVEV (reference sequence). V shed 3 bases, J shed 4 bases, and the junction held 8 bases outside the gene matches. This CDR3 spans 15 amino acids. The CDR3 nucleotides are TGTGCCAGCAGTTTGTTTGCAGGGGGAGGCTATGGCTACACCTTC. Translated: CASSLFAGGGYGYTF.

The V call is TRBV2, the J call TRBJ2-7; 7 bases fit TRBD1. There are 13 residues in the CDR3. Germline lookup yields CDR1 SNHLY and CDR2 FYNNEI. After removal of 7 bases from V and 2 bases from J, the junction contained 5 bases not matched to a gene. The chain's CDR3 is CASKRGQTYEQYF. The CDR3 DNA reads TGTGCCAGCAAAAGGGGACAGACCTACGAGCAGTACTTC.

This clone was counted only a few times. This sequence joins TRBV12-2 and TRBJ1-2; the DNA was not compared with TRBD1, the D call given in the table. TRBV12-2 is an annotated pseudogene. CDR3 length: 15 amino acids. The CDR3 here is CASRLGDTWRSGYTF. In nucleotides, the CDR3 is TGTGCAAGTCGCTTAGGGGACACCTGGCGAAGTGGCTACACCTTC.

This chain links TRBV20-1 with TRBJ1-2; TRBD1 matches 7 bases. Germline lookup yields CDR1 DFQATT and CDR2 SNEGSKA (reference sequence). J gave up 8 bases and V 4 bases, and 4 bases lay outside the gene matches. The CDR3 covers 11 residues. CDR3 residues: CSATDRRGYTF. The CDR3 nucleotides are TGCAGTGCTACGGACAGGCGCGGCTACACCTTC.

This clone was detected once. CDR3 sequence (DNA): TGTGCCAGTAGTATCGGCGGGGGGGAGGCAGATACGCAGTATTTT. Amino acids: CASSIGGGEADTQYF. The V call is TRBV19, the J call TRBJ2-3, with TRBD2 matching over 9 bases. V lost 3 bases to trimming and J lost 4 bases; unmatched junction nucleotides: 5. The CDR3 is 15 amino acids. Germline loops: CDR1 LNHDA, CDR2 SQIVND (reference sequence).

The chain links TRBV5-1 to TRBJ1-6; a weak D match, TRBD1 (6 bases). The germline V and J ends were trimmed by 0 bases and 8 bases, with 9 bases remaining between them. The CDR3 is made up of 14 amino acids. Germline V gives CDR1 SGHRS, CDR2 YFSETQ. This chain's CDR3 is CASSLDRAYSPLHF. CDR3 DNA sequence: TGCGCCAGCAGCTTGGACAGGGCTTATTCACCCCTCCACTTT.

This chain joins TRBV7-3 and TRBJ2-1; D is perhaps TRBD2 (6 bases). The CDR3 has 16 amino acids. V dropped 2 bases and J dropped 8 bases, with 19 bases sitting between them. The germline V gene encodes CDR1 SGHTA and CDR2 FQGTGA. The CDR3 here is CASSLDQNRGSDEQFF. The CDR3 nucleotides read TGTGCCAGCAGCTTAGATCAAAACCGGGGGAGCGATGAGCAGTTCTTC.

CDR3 DNA: TGTGCCTGGAGTATCGGGGGTGGCTACACCTTC. This sequence encodes CAWSIGGGYTF. This rearrangement joins TRBV30 to TRBJ1-2; D is possibly TRBD1 (5 bases). The CDR3 is 11 amino acids. V was cut by 2 bases and J by 7 bases, with 8 bases left in between. Germline V gives CDR1 GTSNPN, CDR2 SVGIG (reference sequence).

V and J are TRBV7-6 and TRBJ2-7; 11 bases match TRBD2. This CDR3 has 18 residues. Germline lookup yields CDR1 SGHVS and CDR2 FNYEAQ. Trimming removed 5 bases from V and 0 bases from J; junction bases left unmatched: 12. CDR3 coding DNA: TGTGCCAGCAGCCGAGCTAGCGGGGGGTCCGCGAGCTCCTACGAGCAGTACTTC. This encodes CASSRASGGSASSYEQYF.

The chain carries TRBV5-1 and TRBJ1-3; D is undetermined. The CDR3 runs 15 residues. Germline V CDR1 and CDR2: SGHRS, YFSETQ. Trimming stripped 0 bases from V and 4 bases from J, with 11 bases between. CDR3 DNA: TGCGCCAGCAGCTTGGACCCGGGTTCAGGAAACACCATATATTTT. Encoded protein: CASSLDPGSGNTIYF.

J is TRBJ2-3 and V is TRBV7-2, with D maybe TRBD2 (6 bases). Germline V lookup: CDR1 SGHTA, CDR2 FQGNSA. This CDR3 has 14 residues. Trimming took 3 bases from V and 2 from J, leaving 9 bases between them. The CDR3 nucleotides are TGTGCCAGCAGCTTGGGACTTCCCACAGATACGCAGTATTTT. This translates into CASSLGLPTDTQYF.

This clone was counted between two and nine times. The rearrangement uses TRBV4-2 and TRBJ1-2, with 8 bases identical to TRBD1. Germline CDR1 is LGHNA and CDR2 is YNFKEQ. V lost 4 bases to trimming and J lost 3 bases; unmatched junction nucleotides: 10. This CDR3 is built from 16 residues. Here the CDR3 reads CASSLLRAGGDYGYTF. CDR3 in DNA: TGTGCCAGCAGCCTACTCCGGGCAGGGGGCGACTATGGCTACACCTTC.

The rearrangement joins TRBV4-2 to TRBJ1-5, with D possibly being TRBD1 (5 bases). The CDR3 runs to 14 residues. Per germline, CDR1 LGHNA and CDR2 YNFKEQ. The germline V and J ends were trimmed by 3 bases and 5 bases, with 11 bases remaining between them. The DNA for the CDR3 is TGTGCCAGCAGCCAGGTTGGGGGGGATCAGCCCCAGCATTTT. Its protein is CASSQVGGDQPQHF.

This clone was observed a handful of times. Here the CDR3 DNA reads TGTGCCAGCAGCCCCCGGGCAGTGACGGGAGGGAACACTGAAGCTTTCTTT. Its translation is CASSPRAVTGGNTEAFF. The chain couples TRBV7-6 to TRBJ1-1; D not resolved. With 5 bases removed from V and 1 base from J, the gap between germline ends came to 20 bases. The CDR3 covers 17 residues. Germline CDR1 is SGHVS and CDR2 is FNYEAQ.

The J gene is TRBJ2-3, the V gene TRBV7-3; no firm D call. CDR3 length: 13 residues. V was shortened by 4 bases and J by 4 bases, with 9 bases between the two germline ends. The germline gives CDR1 SGHTA, CDR2 FQGTGA. Here the CDR3 DNA reads TGTGCCAGCAGCTCTACGATGGCAGATACGCAGTATTTT. Translating gives CASSSTMADTQYF.

This clone was counted only a few times. The chain carries TRBV6-6 and TRBJ1-1, with TRBD1 matching 7 bases. The junction had 4 bases not matched to a gene; V was cut back by 6 bases and J by 0 bases. The CDR3 sequence is 14 residues long. Per the germline V gene, CDR1 is MNHNY and CDR2 is SVGAGI (reference sequence). CDR3 protein: CASRTQGLNTEAFF. In DNA, the CDR3 is TGTGCCAGCAGAACACAGGGGCTGAACACTGAAGCTTTCTTT.

This clone appeared a single time. V usage is TRBV24-1 and J usage is TRBJ1-2, with 11 nucleotides matching TRBD1. Per the germline V gene, CDR1 is KGHDR and CDR2 is SFDVKD. The CDR3 has 15 amino acids. The V segment lost 7 bases and the J segment 7 bases; nucleotides outside the gene matches: 10. CDR3 sequence: CATSKPGQGVLGYTF. DNA of the CDR3: TGTGCCACCAGCAAGCCGGGACAGGGGGTTCTTGGCTACACCTTC.